The 8 T cell receptor beta chains listed next were all sequenced from one sample in a study of read filtering for tumor transcriptome and immune sequencing. The library was built from about 400 ng RNA with molecular barcoded adaptors for alpha/delta and beta/gamma chains. TCRdb redid the calling of the reads with MiXCR, one entry per CDR3 protein. The sample has approximately 58,000 distinct CDR3 sequences, 20% to 25% seen once. Material for sequencing was a population of CD138-negative cells sorted from bone marrow. The receptors originated from a donor aged 40 or over with multiple myeloma.

This clonotype was picked up many times. The rearrangement links TRBV18 to TRBJ2-5; 9 positions match TRBD2. Germline CDR1 is KGHSH and CDR2 is LQKENI. CDR3 length: 15 residues. V was pared by 5 bases and J by 2 bases, with 6 bases of the junction left unmatched. DNA for the CDR3: TGTGCCAGCTCAGCTGGACTAGCGTGGCAAGAGACCCAGTACTTC. Its translation is CASSAGLAWQETQYF.

The chain is built from TRBV6-2 or TRBV6-3 and TRBJ2-1; D is perhaps TRBD1 (5 bases). Deletions cut 2 bases from V and 0 bases from J, with 23 bases between. CDR1 is MNHEY and CDR2 is SVGEGT in the germline V gene. The CDR3 is 20 residues long. The CDR3 DNA sequence: TGTGCCAGCAGTTACGATCCTCAGTGGGGCGGAAGGAGCTCCTACAATGAGCAGTTCTTC. It specifies CASSYDPQWGGRSSYNEQFF.

The V call is TRBV5-6, the J call TRBJ2-7; perhaps TRBD1 as D (6 bases). Trimming took off 4 bases at V and 5 bases at J, with 10 bases between the two ends. In germline, CDR1 is SGHDT, CDR2 YYEEEE. The CDR3 has 12 residues. The CDR3 region is CASSEQGNEQYF. CDR3 in DNA: TGTGCCAGCAGCGAGCAGGGGAACGAGCAGTACTTC.

The table lists this clonotype with a count of one. The chain joins TRBV5-4 to TRBJ1-2, with 11 bases identical to TRBD1. The junction had 6 bases not matched to a gene; V was cut back by 0 bases and J by 8 bases. The germline V gene encodes CDR1 SGHNT and CDR2 YYREEE (reference sequence). The CDR3 consists of 15 residues. DNA of the CDR3: TGTGCCAGCAGCTTGGGTGGACAGGGGGCGGGCGGCTACACCTTC. Translated: CASSLGGQGAGGYTF.

On this clonotype itself: A much more abundant neighbour one base away suggests this may be a read error. The V call is TRBV19, the J call TRBJ1-2; D may be TRBD1 (5 bases). In germline, CDR1 is LNHDA, CDR2 SQIVND (reference sequence). The length of the CDR3 is 12 residues. CDR3 DNA sequence: TGTGCCAGCCGGTCGTGGGACTATGGCTACGCCTTC. The encoded protein is CASRSWDYGYAF.

In its sample, this clonotype was seen many times. The chain employs TRBV20-1 and TRBJ2-7; D unclear. V gave up 0 bases and J gave up 0 bases, with 15 bases separating them. This CDR3 is built from 16 residues. Germline V gene data show CDR1 as DFQATT and CDR2 as SNEGSKA (reference sequence). The CDR3 DNA sequence: TGCAGTGCTAGAGAACGCAGGCTACTACACTCCTACGAGCAGTACTTC. It specifies CSARERRLLHSYEQYF.

This clonotype has at least ten counts. V gene TRBV20-1 combines with J gene TRBJ1-1; 8 nucleotides line up with TRBD1. Germline CDR1 DFQATT, CDR2 SNEGSKA (reference sequence). Trimming removed 3 bases from V and 1 base from J; junction bases left unmatched: 4. This CDR3 has 14 residues. CDR3 region: CSARKGQENTEAFF. CDR3 sequence (DNA): TGCAGTGCTAGGAAGGGACAGGAGAACACTGAAGCTTTCTTT.

To note about this clonotype: A read error may explain this, as a much larger clone is one base away. The V call is TRBV12-3 or TRBV12-4, the J call TRBJ1-1; tentatively, D is TRBD1 (6 bases). CDR3 length equals 13 residues. The germline V and J ends were trimmed by 6 bases and 4 bases, with 12 bases remaining between them. The CDR3 protein is CASRTQGATEAFF. The CDR3 DNA sequence: TGTGCCAGCAGGACACAGGGTGCCACTGAAGCTTTCTTT.